The rows below give T cell receptor beta chains drawn from one sample of a study of T cell clusters in autoimmune cytopenias. TCRdb re-called the multiplex PCR reads, yielding one record per CDR3 amino acid sequence without DNA. This sample lists under 3,500 distinct CDR3 sequences; its ten largest clones have 6.5% to 9%. This sample also appeared in a second study, on T cell repertoires in aging, cancer and after chemotherapy.

Sequenced sample: peripheral blood. All receptors derive from a human donor in good health. Both conserved end residues are part of each CDR3. Rows give clone size only sometimes, using once, few, many, or a class for an expanded clone.

clone_size | j_call | v_call | cdr3_aa
medium-sized | TRBJ1-5 | TRBV24-1 | CATSDRAEPQHF
medium-sized | TRBJ2-6 | TRBV7-9 | CASSLGVLGDFSGANVLTF
medium-sized | TRBJ2-7 | TRBV11-3 | CASSRDRGGEQYF
large | TRBJ1-6 | TRBV19 | CASSMGQGDNSPLHF
medium-sized | TRBJ2-7 | TRBV20-1 | CSASQTGLNPYEQYF
medium-sized | TRBJ2-7 | TRBV6-2/TRBV6-3 | CASSPLGTKGRGSYEQYF
medium-sized | TRBJ1-4 | TRBV6-1 | CASSVDRFSANEKLFF
medium-sized | TRBJ2-3 | TRBV7-9 | CASSRNPTGSTDTQYF
medium-sized | TRBJ2-6 | TRBV11-3 | CASSPPRQRVSSGANVLTF
medium-sized | TRBJ2-2 | TRBV30 | CAWSPAGGTGELFF
- | TRBJ1-5 | TRBV12-3/TRBV12-4 | CASSLDYQPQHF
- | TRBJ1-2 | TRBV4-2 | CASSQDRGPQWGYTF
- | TRBJ2-4 | TRBV9 | CASSVGVTKNIQYF
- | TRBJ2-5 | TRBV5-3 | CARSWGVSGSEETQYF
medium-sized | TRBJ2-5 | TRBV5-6 | CASSQTRLTGIETQYF
medium-sized | TRBJ2-7 | TRBV7-2 | CASSPISGLAGGVNSFTYEQYF
medium-sized | TRBJ1-2 | TRBV5-1 | CASSLGQGIGYTF
- | TRBJ2-7 | TRBV6-5 | CASSRQGAREQYF
- | TRBJ2-1 | TRBV6-2/TRBV6-3 | CASSGLAGGPGGEQFF
- | TRBJ2-7 | TRBV5-6 | CASSLGQGAHEQYF
medium-sized | TRBJ2-7 | TRBV6-6 | CASSYGGGPVYEQYF
medium-sized | TRBJ2-3 | TRBV7-2 | CASSLGSLAGAWDTQYF
- | TRBJ2-2 | TRBV24-1 | CATSGLLPGELFF
- | TRBJ2-2 | TRBV6-2/TRBV6-3 | CASSFPPGQGFDTGELFF
medium-sized | TRBJ2-3 | TRBV6-4 | CASSDGTSGTDTQYF
medium-sized | TRBJ1-4 | TRBV29-1 | CSVYGAALRNEKLFF
medium-sized | TRBJ2-2 | TRBV15 | CATSRDKGPGELFF
medium-sized | TRBJ2-1 | TRBV20-1 | CSARGLAGEINEQFF
medium-sized | TRBJ2-5 | TRBV5-6 | CASSSLGLGTQETQYF
- | TRBJ1-1 | TRBV28 | CASSLRQGLTEAFF
medium-sized | TRBJ1-1 | TRBV7-9 | CASSFEGTAAEAFF
medium-sized | TRBJ2-5 | TRBV6-5 | CASSYSTSTRYQETQYF
medium-sized | TRBJ2-1 | TRBV6-1 | CASNKGTGFNEQFF
medium-sized | TRBJ2-5 | TRBV12-3/TRBV12-4 | CASGPRAETQYF
- | TRBJ2-1 | TRBV11-2 | CASSLGLLLDNEQFF